The clone carrying this T cell receptor beta chain came up many times. Germline is not matched at one junction end, which may reflect a read error. This sample was taken from a study of neurological immune-mediated disorders. CDR1 is MNHEY, CDR2 SVGEGT, per germline. The CDR3 has 13 amino acids. TCRdb called the 5' RACE reads again in MiXCR, with one record for every CDR3 protein. The table shows around 83,000 distinct CDR3 sequences, with 11% to 15% occurring only once. The chain has TRBV6-2 or TRBV6-3 and TRBJ2-3; 10 bases are a match to TRBD2. The receptor comes from a woman aged 45-60 years in good health. Sequencing was carried out using PBMCs. The CDR3 sequence is CASSYHSGRPRDF. The DNA of the CDR3 is TGTGCCAGCAGTTACCATAGCGGGAGGCCTAGAGATTTT.